This T cell receptor beta chain comes out of a study of blood T cell repertoires in COVID-19. In the case of this clone: Other nucleotide sequences in the sample specify the same CDR3.

CDR3 length: 13 amino acids. Germline V gene lookup returns CDR1 SGHRS and CDR2 YFSETQ. V lost 2 bases, J lost 1 base, and 6 bases lay in between. Generated by immunoSEQ multiplex PCR, the TCRdb table keeps only in-frame clones and is missing some. Of about 210,000 clones detected, roughly 84% appear once; the ten largest clones hold 3.2%. This sequence originates from a woman aged 25 to 39 who had been exposed to COVID-19. Sequencing was performed on PBMCs or T cells enriched from blood (not recorded which). V usage is TRBV5-1 and J usage is TRBJ1-1; D is uncertain. The CDR3 DNA is TGCGCCAGCAGCTTCACGGGGAACACTGAAGCTTTCTTT. Translation gives CASSFTGNTEAFF. Filled out from reference TRBV5-1 and TRBJ1-1, the complete variable domain reads KAGVTQTPRYLIKTRGQQVTLSCSPISGHRSVSWYQQTPGQGLQFLFEYFSETQRNKGNFPGRFSGRQFSNSRSEMNVSTLELGDSALYLCASSFTGNTEAFFGQGTRLTVV.